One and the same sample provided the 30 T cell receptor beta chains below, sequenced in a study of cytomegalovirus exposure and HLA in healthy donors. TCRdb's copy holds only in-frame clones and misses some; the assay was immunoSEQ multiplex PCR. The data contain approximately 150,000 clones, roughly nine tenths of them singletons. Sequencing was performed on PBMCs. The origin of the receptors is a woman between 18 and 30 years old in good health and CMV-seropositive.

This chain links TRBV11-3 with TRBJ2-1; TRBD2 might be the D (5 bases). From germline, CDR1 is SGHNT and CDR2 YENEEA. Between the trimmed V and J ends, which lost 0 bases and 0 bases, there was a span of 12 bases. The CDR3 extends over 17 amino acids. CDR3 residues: CASSLDLAGPSYNEQFF. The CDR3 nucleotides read TGTGCCAGCAGCTTAGATCTTGCGGGCCCCTCCTACAATGAGCAGTTCTTC. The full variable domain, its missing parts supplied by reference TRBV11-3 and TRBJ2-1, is EAGVVQSPRYKIIEKKQPVAFWCNPISGHNTLYWYLQNLGQGPELLIRYENEEAVDDSQLPKDRFSAERLKGVDSTLKIQPAELGDSAVYLCASSLDLAGPSYNEQFFGPGTRLTVL.

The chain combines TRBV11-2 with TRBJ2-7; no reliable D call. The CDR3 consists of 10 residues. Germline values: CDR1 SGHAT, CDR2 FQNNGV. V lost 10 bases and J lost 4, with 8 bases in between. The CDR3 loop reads CATGLYEQYF. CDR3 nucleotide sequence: TGTGCCACCGGTCTGTACGAGCAGTACTTC.

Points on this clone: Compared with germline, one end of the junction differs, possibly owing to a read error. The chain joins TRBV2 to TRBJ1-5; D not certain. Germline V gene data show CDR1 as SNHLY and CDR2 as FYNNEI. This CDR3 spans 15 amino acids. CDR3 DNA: TGTGCCAGCAGCGAAGACAATTATAGCAATCAGCCCCAGCATTTT. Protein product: CASSEDNYSNQPQHF.

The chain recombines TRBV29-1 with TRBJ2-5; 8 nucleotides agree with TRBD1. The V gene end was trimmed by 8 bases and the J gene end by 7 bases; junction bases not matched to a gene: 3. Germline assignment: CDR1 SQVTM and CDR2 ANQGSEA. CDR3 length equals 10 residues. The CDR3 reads CSTGQGTQYF. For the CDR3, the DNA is TGCAGCACCGGACAGGGGACCCAGTACTTC.

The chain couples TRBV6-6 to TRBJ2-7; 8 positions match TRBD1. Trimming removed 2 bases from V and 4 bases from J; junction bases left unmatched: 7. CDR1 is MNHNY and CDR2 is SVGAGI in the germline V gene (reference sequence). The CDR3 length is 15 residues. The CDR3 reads CASSYDGQGGYEQYF. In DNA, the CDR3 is TGTGCCAGCAGTTACGACGGACAGGGCGGTTACGAGCAGTACTTC.

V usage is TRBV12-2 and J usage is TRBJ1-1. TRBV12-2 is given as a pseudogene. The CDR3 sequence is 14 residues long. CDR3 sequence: CASRPTPRSTEAFF. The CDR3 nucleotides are TGTGCAAGTCGCCCGACCCCGAGGAGCACTGAAGCTTTCTTT.

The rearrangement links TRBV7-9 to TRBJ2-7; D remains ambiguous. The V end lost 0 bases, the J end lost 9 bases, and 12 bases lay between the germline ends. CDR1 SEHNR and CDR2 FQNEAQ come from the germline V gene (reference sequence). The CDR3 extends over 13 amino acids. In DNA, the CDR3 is TGTGCCAGCAGCTTAGCTTCGACTGAACGGCAGTACTTC. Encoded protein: CASSLASTERQYF.

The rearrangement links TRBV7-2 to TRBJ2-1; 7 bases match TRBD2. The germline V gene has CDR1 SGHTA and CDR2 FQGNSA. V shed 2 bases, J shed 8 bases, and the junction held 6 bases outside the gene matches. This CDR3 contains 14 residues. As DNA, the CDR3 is TGTGCCAGCAGCTTAATGTCGGGGAGGGATGAGCAGTTCTTC. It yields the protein CASSLMSGRDEQFF.

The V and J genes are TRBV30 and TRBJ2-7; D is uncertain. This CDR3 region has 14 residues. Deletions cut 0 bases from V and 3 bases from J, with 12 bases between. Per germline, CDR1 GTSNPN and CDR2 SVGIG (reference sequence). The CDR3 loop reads CAWSVRRSNYEQYF. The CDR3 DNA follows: TGTGCCTGGAGTGTACGTAGGAGCAACTACGAGCAGTACTTC.

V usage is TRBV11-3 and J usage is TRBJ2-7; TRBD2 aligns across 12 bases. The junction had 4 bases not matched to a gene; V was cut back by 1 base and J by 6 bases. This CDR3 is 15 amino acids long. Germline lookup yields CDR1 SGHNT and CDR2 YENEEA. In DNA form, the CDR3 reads TGTGCCAGCAGCTTAGGTGGACTAGCGGGACGCGAGCAGTACTTC. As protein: CASSLGGLAGREQYF.

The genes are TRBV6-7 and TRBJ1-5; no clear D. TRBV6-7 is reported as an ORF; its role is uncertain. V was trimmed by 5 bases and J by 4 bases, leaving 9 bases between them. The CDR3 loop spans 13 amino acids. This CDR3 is CASSPFGNQPQHF. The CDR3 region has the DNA TGTGCCAGCAGTCCCTTCGGGAATCAGCCCCAGCATTTT.

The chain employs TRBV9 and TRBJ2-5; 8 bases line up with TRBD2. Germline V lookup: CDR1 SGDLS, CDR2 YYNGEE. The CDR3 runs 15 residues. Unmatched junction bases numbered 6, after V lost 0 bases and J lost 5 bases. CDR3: CASSVGAGDAETQYF. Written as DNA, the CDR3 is TGTGCCAGCAGCGTAGGAGCGGGAGATGCCGAGACCCAGTACTTC.

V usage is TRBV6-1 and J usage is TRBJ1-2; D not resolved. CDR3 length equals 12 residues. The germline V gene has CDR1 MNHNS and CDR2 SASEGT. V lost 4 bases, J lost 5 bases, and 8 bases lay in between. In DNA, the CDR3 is TGTGCCAGCAGTGGCCAAGAGTATGGCTACACCTTC. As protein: CASSGQEYGYTF.

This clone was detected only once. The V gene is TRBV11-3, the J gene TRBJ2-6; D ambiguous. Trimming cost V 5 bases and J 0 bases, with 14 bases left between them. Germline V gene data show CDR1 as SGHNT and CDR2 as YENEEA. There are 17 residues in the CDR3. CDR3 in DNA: TGTGCCAGCAGCCTCCTTTTTGGAGTCTCTGGGGCCAACGTCCTGACTTTC. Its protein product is CASSLLFGVSGANVLTF.

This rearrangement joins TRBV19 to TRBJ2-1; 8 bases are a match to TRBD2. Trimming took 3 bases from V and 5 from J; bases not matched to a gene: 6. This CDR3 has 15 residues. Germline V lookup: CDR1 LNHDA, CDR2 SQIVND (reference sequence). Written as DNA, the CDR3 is TGTGCCAGTAGTATCCTGCGGGAGGTCCACAATGAGCAGTTCTTC. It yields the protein CASSILREVHNEQFF.

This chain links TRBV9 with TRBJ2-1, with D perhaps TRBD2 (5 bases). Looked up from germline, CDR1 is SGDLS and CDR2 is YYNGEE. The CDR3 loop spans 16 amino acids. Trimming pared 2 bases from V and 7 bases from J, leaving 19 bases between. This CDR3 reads CASSVWAGQSSNEQFF. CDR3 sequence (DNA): TGTGCCAGCAGCGTTTGGGCGGGCCAAAGCAGTAATGAGCAGTTCTTC.

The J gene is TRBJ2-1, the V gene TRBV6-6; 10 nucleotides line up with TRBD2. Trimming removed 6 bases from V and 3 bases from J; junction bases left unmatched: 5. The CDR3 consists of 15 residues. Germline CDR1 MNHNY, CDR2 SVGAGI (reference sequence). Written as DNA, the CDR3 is TGTGCCAGCAGCCTAACTAGCGGGGACTACAATGAGCAGTTCTTC. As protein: CASSLTSGDYNEQFF.

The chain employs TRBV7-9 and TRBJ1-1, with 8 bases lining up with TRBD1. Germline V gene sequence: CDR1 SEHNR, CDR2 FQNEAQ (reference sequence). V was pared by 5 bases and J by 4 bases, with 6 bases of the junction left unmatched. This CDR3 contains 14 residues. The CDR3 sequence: CASSAGQGGTEAFF. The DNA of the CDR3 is TGTGCCAGCAGCGCCGGACAGGGTGGCACTGAAGCTTTCTTT.

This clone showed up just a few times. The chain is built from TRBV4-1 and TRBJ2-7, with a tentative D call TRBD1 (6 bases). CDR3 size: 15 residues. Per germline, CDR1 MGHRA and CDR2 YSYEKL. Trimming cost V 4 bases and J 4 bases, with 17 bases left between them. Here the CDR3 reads CASSLSSDRSYEQYF. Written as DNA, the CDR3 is TGCGCCAGCAGCCTTTCCTCCGACAGGTCTTACGAGCAGTACTTC.

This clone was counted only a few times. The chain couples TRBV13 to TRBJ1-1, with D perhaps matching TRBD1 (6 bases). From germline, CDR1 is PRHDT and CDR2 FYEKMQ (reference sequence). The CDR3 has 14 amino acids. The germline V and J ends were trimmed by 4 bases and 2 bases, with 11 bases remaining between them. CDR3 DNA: TGTGCCAGCAGCTCGGGACACACAAACACTGAAGCTTTCTTT. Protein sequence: CASSSGHTNTEAFF.

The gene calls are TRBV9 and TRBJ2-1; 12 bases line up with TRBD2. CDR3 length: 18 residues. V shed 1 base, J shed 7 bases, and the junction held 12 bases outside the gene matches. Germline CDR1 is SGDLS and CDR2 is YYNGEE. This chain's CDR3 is CASSVTSFLAGGGNEQFF. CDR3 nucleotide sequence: TGTGCCAGCAGCGTAACATCCTTCCTAGCGGGAGGGGGGAATGAGCAGTTCTTC.

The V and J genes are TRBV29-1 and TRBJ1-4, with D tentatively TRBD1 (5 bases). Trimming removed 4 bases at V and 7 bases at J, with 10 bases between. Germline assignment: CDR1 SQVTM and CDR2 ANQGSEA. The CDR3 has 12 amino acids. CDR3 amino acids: CSVVGEAEKLFF. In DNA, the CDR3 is TGCAGCGTTGTAGGGGAAGCTGAAAAACTGTTTTTT.

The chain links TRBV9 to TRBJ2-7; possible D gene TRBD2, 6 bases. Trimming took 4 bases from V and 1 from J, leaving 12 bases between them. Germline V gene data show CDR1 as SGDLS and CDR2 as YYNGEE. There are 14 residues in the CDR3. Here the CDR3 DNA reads TGTGCCAGCAGCCCACGACTAGGTTCCTACGAGCAGTACTTC. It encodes CASSPRLGSYEQYF.

The DNA for the CDR3 is TGTGCCAGCAGCGTTTCCGGACAGGGATCGGACTATGGCTACACCTTC. Amino acids: CASSVSGQGSDYGYTF. V is TRBV9 and J is TRBJ1-2; 8 nucleotides align to TRBD1. The ends lost 2 bases at V and 3 bases at J; junction bases unmatched: 9. CDR1 and CDR2 (germline): SGDLS, YYNGEE. The CDR3 covers 16 residues.

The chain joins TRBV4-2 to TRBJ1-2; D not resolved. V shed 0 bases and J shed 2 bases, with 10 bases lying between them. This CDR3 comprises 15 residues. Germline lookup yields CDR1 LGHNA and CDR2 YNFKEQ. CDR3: CASSQESARNYGYTF. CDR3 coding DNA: TGTGCCAGCAGCCAAGAAAGTGCCAGAAACTATGGCTACACCTTC.

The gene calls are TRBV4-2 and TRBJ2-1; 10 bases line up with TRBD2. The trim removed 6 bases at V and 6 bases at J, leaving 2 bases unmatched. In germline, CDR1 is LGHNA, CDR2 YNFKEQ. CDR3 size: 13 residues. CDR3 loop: CASRLAGSNEQFF. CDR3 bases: TGTGCCAGCAGACTAGCGGGAAGCAATGAGCAGTTCTTC.

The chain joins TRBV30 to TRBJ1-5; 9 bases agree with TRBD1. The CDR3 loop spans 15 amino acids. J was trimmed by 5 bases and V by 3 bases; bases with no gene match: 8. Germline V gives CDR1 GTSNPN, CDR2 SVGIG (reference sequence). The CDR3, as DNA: TGTGCCTGGAGCTCGGACAGGGGTGGCTATCAGCCCCAGCATTTT. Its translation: CAWSSDRGGYQPQHF.

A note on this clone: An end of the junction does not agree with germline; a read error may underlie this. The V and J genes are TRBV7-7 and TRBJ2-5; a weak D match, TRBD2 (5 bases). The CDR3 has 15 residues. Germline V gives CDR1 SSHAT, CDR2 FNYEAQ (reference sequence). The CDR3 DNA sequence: TGTGCTAGCAGCTTAGTAGGAGGACTGCAAGAGACCCAGTACTTC. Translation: CASSLVGGLQETQYF.

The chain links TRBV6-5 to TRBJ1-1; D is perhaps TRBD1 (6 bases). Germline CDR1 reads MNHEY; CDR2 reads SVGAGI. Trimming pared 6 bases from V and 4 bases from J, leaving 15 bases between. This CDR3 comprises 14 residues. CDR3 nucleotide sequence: TGTGCCAGCAGGGGACACCCCGAGGGCACTGAAGCTTTCTTT. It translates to CASRGHPEGTEAFF.

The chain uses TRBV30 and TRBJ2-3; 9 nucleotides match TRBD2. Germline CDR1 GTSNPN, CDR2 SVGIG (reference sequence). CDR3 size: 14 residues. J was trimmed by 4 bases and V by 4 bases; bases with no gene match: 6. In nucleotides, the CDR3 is TGTGCCTGGACTAGCGGGATCCTCGCAGATACGCAGTATTTT. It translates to CAWTSGILADTQYF.